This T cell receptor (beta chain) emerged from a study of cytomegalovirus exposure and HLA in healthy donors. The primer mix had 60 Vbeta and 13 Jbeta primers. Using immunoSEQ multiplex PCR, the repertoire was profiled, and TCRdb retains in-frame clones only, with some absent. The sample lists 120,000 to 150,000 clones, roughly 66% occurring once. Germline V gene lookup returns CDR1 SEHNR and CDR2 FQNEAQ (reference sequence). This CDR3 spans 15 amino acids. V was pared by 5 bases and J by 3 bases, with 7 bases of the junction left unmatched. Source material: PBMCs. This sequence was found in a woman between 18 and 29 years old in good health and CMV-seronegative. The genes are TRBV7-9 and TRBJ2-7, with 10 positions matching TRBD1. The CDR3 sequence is CASSRPGTGVYEQYF. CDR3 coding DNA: TGTGCCAGCAGCCGACCCGGGACAGGGGTCTACGAGCAGTACTTC. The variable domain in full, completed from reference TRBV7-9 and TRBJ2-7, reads DTGVSQNPRHKITKRGQNVTFRCDPISEHNRLYWYRQTLGQGPEFLTYFQNEAQLEKSRLLSDRFSAERPKGSFSTLEIQRTEQGDSAMYLCASSRPGTGVYEQYFGPGTRLTVT.